The present T cell receptor beta chain was sequenced within a study of T cell responses to AZD1222 COVID-19 vaccine. Points from the study as a whole: The breadth and depth of Spike-specific TCRs increased once two AZD1222 doses had been given.

This CDR3 has 13 amino acids. CDR1 and CDR2 (germline): SGDLS, YYNGEE. V dropped 0 bases and J dropped 9; count of bases not matched to a gene: 3. Only in-frame clones appear in the TCRdb table, and some are missing; sequencing was by immunoSEQ multiplex PCR. The table lists around 80,000 clones, roughly 88% of them singletons. On this clone: Its antigen remains unknown.

This chain connects TRBV9 to TRBJ2-1, with 7 bases fitting TRBD2. The sequence was collected from an adult in good health. The specimen comprised peripheral blood, sampled on day 0 of AZD1222 vaccination. The CDR3 nucleotides read TGTGCCAGCAGCGTAGATGGGAGGGCTGAGCAGTTCTTC. Protein product: CASSVDGRAEQFF.